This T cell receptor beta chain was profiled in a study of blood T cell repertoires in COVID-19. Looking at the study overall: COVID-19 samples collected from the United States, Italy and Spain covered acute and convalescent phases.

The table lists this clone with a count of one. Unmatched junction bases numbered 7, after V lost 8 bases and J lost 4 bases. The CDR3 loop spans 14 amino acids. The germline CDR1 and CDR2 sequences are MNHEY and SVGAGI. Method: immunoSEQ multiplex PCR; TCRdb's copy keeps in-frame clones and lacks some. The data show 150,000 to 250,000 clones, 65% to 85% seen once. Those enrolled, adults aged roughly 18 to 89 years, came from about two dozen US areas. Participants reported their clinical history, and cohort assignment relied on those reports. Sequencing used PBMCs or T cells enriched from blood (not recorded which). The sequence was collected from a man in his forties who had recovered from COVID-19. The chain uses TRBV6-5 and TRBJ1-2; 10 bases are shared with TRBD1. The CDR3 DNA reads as TGTGCCAGCCTACCGGGACAGGGGTCCTATGGCTACACCTTC. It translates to CASLPGQGSYGYTF.